This T cell receptor beta chain was obtained from a study of cytomegalovirus exposure and HLA in healthy donors. The PCR had 60 Vbeta and 13 Jbeta primers. Clones were sequenced by immunoSEQ multiplex PCR, and TCRdb holds only the in-frame ones, with some missing. In the table there are 95,000 to 120,000 clones, under 90% of which are singletons. As concerns this clone: Its antigen is currently unknown.

Study-wide results and limits: Presence/absence analyses took donor sequencing depth as roughly uniform. Accurate prediction of most subjects' HLA-A and HLA-B alleles from TCR beta sequences was reported.

Germline loops: CDR1 MNHEY, CDR2 SMNVEV (reference sequence). The CDR3 runs 16 residues. The V end lost 1 base, the J end lost 2 bases, and 14 bases lay between the germline ends. This TCR was sampled from a woman younger than 30 in good health and CMV-seronegative. This chain joins TRBV27 and TRBJ1-2, with D perhaps TRBD1 (6 bases). The sequenced sample consisted of PBMCs. In nucleotides, the CDR3 is TGTGCCAGCAGTTTATTGGGGCCAGGGGACAACTATGGCTACACCTTC. Translating it yields CASSLLGPGDNYGYTF.